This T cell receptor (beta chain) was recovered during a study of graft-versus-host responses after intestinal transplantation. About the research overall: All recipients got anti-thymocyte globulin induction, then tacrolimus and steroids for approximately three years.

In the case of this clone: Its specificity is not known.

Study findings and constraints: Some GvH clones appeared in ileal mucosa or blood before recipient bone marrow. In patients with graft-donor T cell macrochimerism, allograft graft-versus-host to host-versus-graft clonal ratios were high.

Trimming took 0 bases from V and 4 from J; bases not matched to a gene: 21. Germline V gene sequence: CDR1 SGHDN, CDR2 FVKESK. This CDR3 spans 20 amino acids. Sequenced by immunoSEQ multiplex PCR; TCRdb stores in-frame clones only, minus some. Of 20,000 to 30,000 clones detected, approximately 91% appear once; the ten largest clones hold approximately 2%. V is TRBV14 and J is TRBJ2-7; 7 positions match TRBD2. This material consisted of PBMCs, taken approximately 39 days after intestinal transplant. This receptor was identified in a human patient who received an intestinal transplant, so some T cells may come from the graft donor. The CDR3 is CASSQEMGRERPPRWYEQYF. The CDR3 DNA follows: TGTGCCAGCAGCCAAGAAATGGGGCGGGAGAGGCCCCCCCGGTGGTACGAGCAGTACTTC.